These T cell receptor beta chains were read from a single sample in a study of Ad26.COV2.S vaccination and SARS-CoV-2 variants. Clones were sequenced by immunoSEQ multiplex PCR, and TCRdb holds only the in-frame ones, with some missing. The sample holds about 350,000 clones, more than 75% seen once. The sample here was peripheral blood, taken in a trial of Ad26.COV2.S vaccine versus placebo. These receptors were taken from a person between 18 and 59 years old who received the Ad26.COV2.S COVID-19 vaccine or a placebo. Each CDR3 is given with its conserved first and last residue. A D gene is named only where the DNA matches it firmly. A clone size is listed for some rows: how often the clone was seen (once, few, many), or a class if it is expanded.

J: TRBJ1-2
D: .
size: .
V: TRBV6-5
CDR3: CASSYSTGLGNYGYTF

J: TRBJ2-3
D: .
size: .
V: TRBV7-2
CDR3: CASSLFREDTQYF

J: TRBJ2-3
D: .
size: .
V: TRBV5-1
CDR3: CASSLERTTTDTQYF

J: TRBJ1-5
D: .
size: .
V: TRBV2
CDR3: CASSEFYLGQPQHF

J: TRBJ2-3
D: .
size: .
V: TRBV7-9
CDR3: CASRTPGTDTQYF

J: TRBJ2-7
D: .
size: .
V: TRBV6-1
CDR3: CASSEAPWDPFREQYF

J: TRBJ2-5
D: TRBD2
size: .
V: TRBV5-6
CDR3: CASSRSSGGRETQYF

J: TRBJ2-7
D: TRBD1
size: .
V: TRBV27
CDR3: CASSFGQGHEQYF

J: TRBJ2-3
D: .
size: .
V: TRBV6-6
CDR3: CASSSLGTRTDTQYF

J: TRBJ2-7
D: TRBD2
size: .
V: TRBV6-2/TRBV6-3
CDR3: CASSSFPGLAGGSSYEQYF

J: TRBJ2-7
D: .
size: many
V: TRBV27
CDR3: CASSLSSGRTYEQYF

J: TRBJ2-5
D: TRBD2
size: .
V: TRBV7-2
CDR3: CASSRSGGGVETQYF

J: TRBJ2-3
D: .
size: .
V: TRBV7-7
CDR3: CASSRGGSKRGTDTQYF

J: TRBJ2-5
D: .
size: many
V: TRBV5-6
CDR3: CASSIRETQYF

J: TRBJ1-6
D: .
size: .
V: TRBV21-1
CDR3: CASSKRPDVDSPLHF

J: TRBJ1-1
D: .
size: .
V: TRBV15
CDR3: CATSRHLTALEGTEAFF

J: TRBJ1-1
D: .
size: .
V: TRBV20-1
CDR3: CSARYPSEAFF

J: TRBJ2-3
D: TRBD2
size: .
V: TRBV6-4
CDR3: CASSPTVTSGSGDTQYF

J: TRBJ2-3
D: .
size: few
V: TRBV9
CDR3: CASSVQVTDTQYF

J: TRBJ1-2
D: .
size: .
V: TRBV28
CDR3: CASSSTPGAPNYGYTF

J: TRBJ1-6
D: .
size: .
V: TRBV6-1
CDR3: CASSDRAGTPYNSPLHF

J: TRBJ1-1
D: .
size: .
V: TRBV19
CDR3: CASSLRVSAGANTEAFF

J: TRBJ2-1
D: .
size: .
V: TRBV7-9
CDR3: CASRHPPGGRNDEQFF

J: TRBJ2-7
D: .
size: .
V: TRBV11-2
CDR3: CASSPEGHEQYF

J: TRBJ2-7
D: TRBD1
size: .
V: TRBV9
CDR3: CASSANRGQPEIYEQYF

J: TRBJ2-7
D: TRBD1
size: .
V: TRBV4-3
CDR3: CASSQDLPRGWEQYF

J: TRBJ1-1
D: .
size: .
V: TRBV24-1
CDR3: CATSDSYNTEAFF

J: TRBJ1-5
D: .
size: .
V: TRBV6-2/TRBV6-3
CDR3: CASSHALGLPEGLNQPQHF

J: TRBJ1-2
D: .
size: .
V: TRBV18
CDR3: CASSSNIISNYGYTF

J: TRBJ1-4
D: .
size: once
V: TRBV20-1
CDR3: CSARTNEKLFF

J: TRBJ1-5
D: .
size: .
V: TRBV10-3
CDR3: CAISATGLHQHF

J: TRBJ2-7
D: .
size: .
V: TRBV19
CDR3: CASRKQVQTYEQYF

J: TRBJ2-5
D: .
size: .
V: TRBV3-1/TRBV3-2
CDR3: CASSFRLGGETQYF

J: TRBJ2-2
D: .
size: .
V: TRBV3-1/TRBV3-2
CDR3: CASSQVWPNTGELFF

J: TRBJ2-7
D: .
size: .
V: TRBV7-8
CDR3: CASSLTNSYEQYF

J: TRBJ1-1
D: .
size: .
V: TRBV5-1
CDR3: CASSPPGGEGTEAFF

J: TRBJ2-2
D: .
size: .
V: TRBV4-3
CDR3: CASSQGKGTIAGELFF

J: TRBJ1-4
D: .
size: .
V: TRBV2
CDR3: CASSEVPAPEKLFF

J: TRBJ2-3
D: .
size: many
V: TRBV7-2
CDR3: CATSRGRGTDTQYF

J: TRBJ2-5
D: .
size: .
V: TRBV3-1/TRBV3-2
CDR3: CASSSSFETQYF

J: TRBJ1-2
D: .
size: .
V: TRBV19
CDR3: CASHAGLTVGYTF

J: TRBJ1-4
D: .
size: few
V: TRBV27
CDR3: CASRSGSTNEKLFF